These T cell receptor beta chains were read from a single sample in a study of blood T cell repertoires in COVID-19. TCRdb's copy holds only in-frame clones and misses some; the assay was immunoSEQ multiplex PCR. The sample carries about 69,000 clones, about 90% recorded once. Sequencing was done on a sample of peripheral blood. These receptors were obtained from a man aged 45 to 65 with acute or convalescent COVID-19. Each CDR3 is given with its conserved first and last residue. D genes are given only for firm matches. Only some rows state a clone size, as once, few, many or a class for expanded clones.

V	J	D	size	length	DNA	CDR3
TRBV7-9	TRBJ1-5	-	once	15	TGTGCCAGCAGCTTAGTGGGGGCTGTGGGTCAGCCCCAGCATTTT	CASSLVGAVGQPQHF
TRBV9	TRBJ2-4	-	-	16	TGTGCCAGCAGCGCCGGCCAGGGCAGGGCTTTTCACATTCAGTACTTC	CASSAGQGRAFHIQYF
TRBV5-1	TRBJ2-3	TRBD2	-	17	TGCGCCAGCAGCGTGATATTAGCGGGAGTTCGCACAGATACGCAGTATTTT	CASSVILAGVRTDTQYF
TRBV3-1/TRBV3-2	TRBJ2-4	TRBD2	-	17	TGTGCCAGCAGCCAGCCGCTGGGGACTAGCGGGGTCGACATTCAGTACTTC	CASSQPLGTSGVDIQYF
TRBV6-5	TRBJ2-7	TRBD2	-	14	TGTGCCAGCAGTTACGGGCGGGGGACCTACGAGCAGTACTTC	CASSYGRGTYEQYF
TRBV6-5	TRBJ1-4	TRBD1	-	15	TGTGCCAGCAGCCGAGCCGGGACAGGGAGTGAAAAACTGTTTTTT	CASSRAGTGSEKLFF
TRBV30	TRBJ2-3	-	-	15	TGTGCCTGGAGTGCGGGGACAATGGGCACAGATACGCAGTATTTT	CAWSAGTMGTDTQYF
TRBV23-1	TRBJ2-1	TRBD1	-	17	TGCGCCAGCAGTCAATCGAAACCGGGACAGTCCTACAATGAGCAGTTCTTC	CASSQSKPGQSYNEQFF
TRBV2	TRBJ1-2	-	once	14	TGTGCCAGCAGCTTGAGTGAGGGGGGGCATGGCTACACCTTC	CASSLSEGGHGYTF
TRBV6-1	TRBJ1-4	-	once	13	TGTGCCAGCGCGAGGGGGATGGGTGAAAAACTGTTTTTT	CASARGMGEKLFF
TRBV28	TRBJ1-1	TRBD1	-	17	TGTGCCAGCAGTTTCACCGGGACAGGGGCCATGAACACTGAAGCTTTCTTT	CASSFTGTGAMNTEAFF
TRBV6-2/TRBV6-3	TRBJ1-1	TRBD1	-	12	TGTGCCAGCAGTTACTCGACAGGGGGAGCTTTCTTT	CASSYSTGGAFF
TRBV5-6	TRBJ1-5	-	-	16	TGTGCCAGCAGCTTGGACGGGGGGGGTCGCAATCAGCCCCAGCATTTT	CASSLDGGGRNQPQHF
TRBV5-1	TRBJ2-5	-	-	14	TGCGCCAGCAGTGACGGTGGGGGCCCAGAGACCCAGTACTTC	CASSDGGGPETQYF
TRBV5-1	TRBJ1-1	-	-	14	TGCGCCAGCAGCCCCAGGGCGGTGAACACTGAAGCTTTCTTT	CASSPRAVNTEAFF
TRBV11-2	TRBJ2-7	-	-	14	TGTGCCAGCAGCTCTCGACAGGAATTCTACGAGCAGTACTTC	CASSSRQEFYEQYF
TRBV10-3	TRBJ2-3	TRBD1	-	14	TGTGCCATCAGTCCCTACAGGGGCCCAGATACGCAGTATTTT	CAISPYRGPDTQYF
TRBV27	TRBJ2-7	TRBD1	-	15	TGTGCCAGCAGGCCGCGGGACAGGCCCGCCCACGAGCAGTACTTC	CASRPRDRPAHEQYF
TRBV29-1	TRBJ1-1	-	-	11	TGCAGCGACAGGGTAGGGACTGAAGCTTTCTTT	CSDRVGTEAFF
TRBV6-5	TRBJ1-1	TRBD1	-	16	TGTGCCAGCAGTTACTCGTCAGGGGGCGCGAACACTGAAGCTTTCTTT	CASSYSSGGANTEAFF
TRBV6-5	TRBJ2-1	-	-	12	TGTGCCAGTAAAGGGGGCTACAATGAGCAGTTCTTC	CASKGGYNEQFF
TRBV30	TRBJ1-6	TRBD1	-	13	TGTGCCTGGGACAGGGGGCGTAATTCACCCCTCCACTTT	CAWDRGRNSPLHF
TRBV27	TRBJ2-1	TRBD2	-	15	TGTGCCAGCAGTGTACTAGCGACAGCTAACAATGAGCAGTTCTTC	CASSVLATANNEQFF
TRBV9	TRBJ1-2	-	few	13	TGTGCCAGCAGGCGGGACCGTGCTAGTGGCTACACCTTC	CASRRDRASGYTF
TRBV11-2	TRBJ2-5	TRBD1	-	15	TGTGCCAGCAGCTCCCGGGACAGGGGGGGACAGACCCAGTACTTC	CASSSRDRGGQTQYF
TRBV5-1	TRBJ2-3	TRBD1	once	15	TGCGCCAGCAGTCCCCCGACAGGGGGGACAGATACGCAGTATTTT	CASSPPTGGTDTQYF
TRBV18	TRBJ2-2	TRBD2	-	15	TGTGCCAGCTCACTTAGCGGGAGCCGCACCGGGGAGCTGTTTTTT	CASSLSGSRTGELFF
TRBV15	TRBJ2-6	TRBD1	-	19	TGTGCCACCAGCAGAGGGCAGGGGGCGCGAGGCTCTGGGGCCAACGTCCTGACTTTC	CATSRGQGARGSGANVLTF